Listed here are 10 T cell receptor beta chains from one sample, sequenced in a study of neoadjuvant anti-PD-1 for oral cavity cancer. Profiled with immunoSEQ multiplex PCR; TCRdb holds only in-frame clones, not every one. The sample records more than 13,000 clones, approximately 74% being singletons. Noted time point: after neoadjuvant nivolumab, at surgical resection. Sample: PBMCs, taken after nivolumab (anti-PD-1) treatment. The receptor source for this set is a person aged 35-79 years with oral cavity squamous cell carcinoma.

The V and J genes are TRBV9 and TRBJ2-5; 13 bases agree with TRBD2. CDR1 SGDLS and CDR2 YYNGEE come from the germline V gene. CDR3 length: 16 amino acids. V was pared by 4 bases and J by 3 bases, with 6 bases of the junction left unmatched. CDR3 amino acids: CASSPQGLAGEETQYF. The CDR3, as DNA: TGTGCCAGCAGCCCCCAAGGACTAGCGGGAGAAGAGACCCAGTACTTC.

This clone was seen more than once but under ten times. J is TRBJ1-5 and V is TRBV19; D call uncertain. The CDR3 totals 15 residues. V lost 3 bases and J lost 4, with 13 bases in between. CDR1 LNHDA and CDR2 SQIVND come from the germline V gene (reference sequence). CDR3 residues: CASSMSSTPNQPQHF. The CDR3 region has the DNA TGTGCCAGTAGTATGTCATCGACTCCTAATCAGCCCCAGCATTTT.

The chain carries TRBV2 and TRBJ2-6, with no clear D. CDR3 size: 13 residues. Germline V gene data show CDR1 as SNHLY and CDR2 as FYNNEI. V was trimmed by 6 bases and J by 0 bases, leaving 3 bases between them. The CDR3 region is CASRPSGANVLTF. The CDR3 DNA sequence: TGTGCCAGCAGGCCCTCTGGGGCCAACGTCCTGACTTTC.

The rearrangement uses TRBV14 and TRBJ2-1, with TRBD2 identical over 8 bases. Germline CDR1 is SGHDN and CDR2 is FVKESK. V was clipped by 4 bases and J by 4 bases; unmatched bases: 18. The CDR3 length is 19 residues. This CDR3 reads CASSRSSAGVFQVYNEQFF. CDR3 nucleotide sequence: TGTGCCAGCAGCCGTTCATCAGCGGGAGTGTTTCAGGTTTACAATGAGCAGTTCTTC.

The chain combines TRBV20-1 with TRBJ2-7; possibly TRBD2 for D (6 bases). The ends were cut back, 5 bases at V and 12 bases at J, with 17 bases in the middle. This CDR3 comprises 11 residues. The V gene's germline CDR1 is DFQATT and CDR2 SNEGSKA (reference sequence). In DNA form, the CDR3 reads TGCAGTGCTGGCTACTCGGAGGGGAGGTACTTC. Translating it yields CSAGYSEGRYF.

CDR3 in amino acids: CASSLGQGSYGYTF. In DNA, the CDR3 is TGTGCCAGCAGCTTGGGGCAGGGTAGCTATGGCTACACCTTC. The rearrangement uses TRBV5-4 and TRBJ1-2; weak D call: TRBD1 (5 bases). Trimming stripped 0 bases from V and 4 bases from J, with 10 bases between. This CDR3 is built from 14 residues. Looked up from germline, CDR1 is SGHNT and CDR2 is YYREEE (reference sequence).

The chain has TRBV11-2 and TRBJ1-4; D not resolved. V lost 3 bases and J lost 8, with 7 bases in between. The CDR3 is made up of 12 amino acids. Germline-derived CDR1 and CDR2 are SGHAT and FQNNGV. The CDR3 DNA reads TGTGCCAGCAGCTTTTCAATCGAAAAACTGTTTTTT. This translates into CASSFSIEKLFF.

This chain joins TRBV6-5 and TRBJ1-2; the D is unclear. V was pared by 6 bases and J by 0 bases, with 11 bases between. CDR1 is MNHEY, CDR2 SVGAGI, per germline. There are 14 residues in the CDR3. The CDR3 protein is CASSRGRANYGYTF. The CDR3 coding sequence is TGTGCCAGCAGCCGGGGTCGAGCTAACTATGGCTACACCTTC.

The J gene is TRBJ2-3, the V gene TRBV19; 9 bases match TRBD1. With 5 bases clipped from V and 6 bases from J, the junction kept 9 bases outside the gene matches. This CDR3 region has 15 residues. Looked up from germline, CDR1 is LNHDA and CDR2 is SQIVND (reference sequence). The CDR3 sequence: CASSGRTGDTDTQYF. CDR3 coding DNA: TGTGCCAGTAGTGGGCGGACAGGGGACACGGATACGCAGTATTTT. The complete variable domain, with remaining parts taken from reference TRBV19 and TRBJ2-3, reads DGGITQSPKYLFRKEGQNVTLSCEQNLNHDAMYWYRQDPGQGLRLIYYSQIVNDFQKGDIAEGYSVSREKKESFPLTVTSAQKNPTAFYLCASSGRTGDTDTQYFGPGTRLTVL.

This rearrangement joins TRBV5-8 to TRBJ1-1; 8 bases line up with TRBD1. The CDR3 sequence is 16 residues long. Per germline, CDR1 SGHTS and CDR2 YDEGEE. V shed 5 bases, J shed 1 base, and the junction held 10 bases outside the gene matches. The CDR3 nucleotides are TGTGCCAGCAGAGGGGGGGCCGGGACAGGGAACACTGAAGCTTTCTTT. It is translated as CASRGGAGTGNTEAFF.